The rows below give T cell receptor beta chains drawn from one sample of a study of response to subunit inactivated influenza vaccine. TCRdb re-analysed the RT-PCR reads in MiXCR, keeping a single row per CDR3 protein. The table records more than 450,000 distinct CDR3 sequences, around 8% of them present only once. Sequenced here: PBMCs from blood, sampled around 25 months after vaccination. Receptors originate from a man aged 50-75 years who received an inactivated influenza vaccine. CDR3s include the opening cysteine and the closing phenylalanine or tryptophan. D genes are given only for firm matches. Size is stated for part of the rows, as once, few or many counts, or as a class when the clone is expanded.

d_gene	v_gene	abundance	len	j_gene	CDR3aa	CDR3nt
-	TRBV5-1	many	18	TRBJ2-1	CASSTASWGQSSYNEQFF	TGCGCCAGCAGCACGGCGAGTTGGGGCCAATCCTCCTACAATGAGCAGTTCTTC
-	TRBV5-1	few	17	TRBJ1-6	CASSDWPGTGGNSPLHF	TGCGCCAGCAGCGATTGGCCCGGGACTGGCGGCAATTCACCCCTCCACTTT
TRBD2	TRBV7-9	few	14	TRBJ2-1	CASQASGRFGEQFF	TGTGCCAGCCAGGCTAGCGGGAGGTTTGGAGAGCAGTTCTTC
-	TRBV9	few	14	TRBJ2-5	CASSVWASGETQYF	TGTGCCAGCAGCGTGTGGGCATCAGGAGAGACCCAGTACTTC
-	TRBV7-2	few	14	TRBJ2-7	CASSWATSAYEQYF	TGTGCCAGCAGCTGGGCCACGTCGGCATACGAGCAGTACTTC
-	TRBV10-3	-	13	TRBJ1-2	CAIRQRGVDGYTF	TGTGCCATCAGACAGCGAGGGGTCGATGGCTACACCTTC
-	TRBV20-1	few	12	TRBJ2-5	CSAKVQQETQYF	TGCAGTGCTAAGGTCCAACAAGAGACCCAGTACTTC
-	TRBV28	-	14	TRBJ1-2	CASSLQGWNYGYTF	TGTGCCAGCAGTTTACAGGGTTGGAACTATGGCTACACCTTC
TRBD2	TRBV29-1	many	13	TRBJ2-1	CSVVLAGDNEQFF	TGCAGCGTTGTACTAGCGGGAGACAATGAGCAGTTCTTC
-	TRBV19	few	9	TRBJ2-1	CARNNEQFF	TGTGCGAGGAACAATGAGCAGTTCTTC
-	TRBV18	many	11	TRBJ2-3	CASSRTDTQYF	TGTGCCAGCAGTCGCACAGATACGCAGTATTTT
TRBD2	TRBV3-1	many	16	TRBJ2-1	CASSQARLAGYNEQFF	TGTGCCAGCAGCCAGGCCAGACTAGCGGGATACAATGAGCAGTTCTTC
-	TRBV7-2	few	16	TRBJ2-1	CASSLSGGGSYNEQFF	TGTGCCAGCAGCTTAAGCGGAGGGGGCTCCTACAATGAGCAGTTCTTC
-	TRBV7-8	-	16	TRBJ2-1	CASSSYRDSSYNEQFF	TGTGCCAGCAGCTCGTACAGGGATAGCTCCTACAATGAGCAGTTCTTC
-	TRBV18	-	15	TRBJ2-7	CASSPIWSQATEQYF	TGTGCCAGCTCACCAATATGGTCCCAGGCTACCGAGCAGTACTTC
-	TRBV4-3	-	16	TRBJ1-1	CASSQDLSQTGTEAFF	TGCGCCAGCAGCCAAGATCTATCGCAGACGGGGACTGAAGCTTTCTTT
TRBD1	TRBV5-6	many	17	TRBJ1-3	CASSFSQTGYQRNTIYF	TGTGCCAGCAGCTTCAGTCAGACAGGGTATCAGAGGAACACCATATATTTT
-	TRBV20-1	-	15	TRBJ2-7	CSARDGSYSSGEQYF	TGCAGTGCTAGAGATGGGAGCTACAGCTCGGGCGAGCAGTACTTC
-	TRBV5-1	-	15	TRBJ2-5	CASSLAPGYQETQYF	TGCGCCAGCAGCTTGGCCCCGGGGTATCAAGAGACCCAGTACTTC
-	TRBV5-6	many	21	TRBJ2-1	CASSLLLPGQGLSGGNNEQFF	TGTGCCAGCAGCTTGCTTTTACCAGGACAGGGGCTAAGCGGGGGGAACAATGAGCAGTTCTTC
-	TRBV12-3/TRBV12-4	many	14	TRBJ2-7	CASSRAGGSYEQYF	TGTGCCAGCAGCCGTGCGGGCGGGTCCTACGAGCAGTACTTC
-	TRBV11-1	-	14	TRBJ2-3	CASSLGRQSDTQYF	TGTGCCAGCAGCTTAGGGCGACAATCAGATACGCAGTATTTT